These 23 T cell receptor beta chains originate from one sample sequenced in a study of OX40 agonist ivuxolimab in advanced cancers. Generated by immunoSEQ multiplex PCR, the TCRdb table keeps only in-frame clones and is missing some. The table shows around 64,000 clones, with around 90% occurring only once. The starting material was CD4+ or CD8+ T cells sorted from blood, obtained in a trial of the OX40 agonist ivuxolimab. Receptors were obtained from an adult with an advanced solid tumor such as melanoma, head and neck, liver or kidney cancer.

The chain links TRBV6-4 to TRBJ1-2, with TRBD1 matching 8 bases. Germline V CDR1 and CDR2: MRHNA, SNTAGT. Trimming removed 7 bases from V and 2 bases from J; junction bases left unmatched: 9. The length of the CDR3 is 15 residues. CDR3 DNA sequence: TGTGCCAGCACCAGACCGGACAGGGAGAACTATGGCTACACCTTC. Translated: CASTRPDRENYGYTF.

J is TRBJ1-3 and V is TRBV28, with D perhaps matching TRBD1 (6 bases). CDR3 size: 14 residues. Germline CDR1 is MDHEN and CDR2 is SYDVKM. With 5 bases removed from V and 4 bases from J, the gap between germline ends came to 12 bases. CDR3 in amino acids: CASSEKRGGNTIYF. The DNA of the CDR3 is TGTGCCAGCAGTGAGAAAAGGGGGGGAAACACCATATATTTT.

The chain is built from TRBV28 and TRBJ1-5; 10 bases match TRBD1. Germline CDR1 MDHEN, CDR2 SYDVKM. Germline trimming cut 3 bases from V and 6 bases from J; bases unmatched to any gene: 8. The CDR3 is 16 amino acids. Here the CDR3 reads CASSLIGQGVIQPQHF. The CDR3 nucleotides read TGTGCCAGCAGTTTGATAGGACAGGGGGTTATTCAGCCCCAGCATTTT. Based on the CDR3 plus reference TRBV28 and TRBJ1-5, the full variable domain is DVKVTQSSRYLVKRTGEKVFLECVQDMDHENMFWYRQDPGLGLRLIYFSYDVKMKEKGDIPEGYSVSREKKERFSLILESASTNQTSMYLCASSLIGQGVIQPQHFGDGTRLSIL.

In this sample, this clone turned up a few times. V usage is TRBV5-5 and J usage is TRBJ2-7; D not resolved. The germline CDR1 and CDR2 sequences are SGHKS and YYEKEE (reference sequence). V was pared by 3 bases and J by 4 bases, with 20 bases between. The CDR3 sequence is 16 residues long. The CDR3, as DNA: TGTGCCAGCAGCTGGGGTTTGGATGCCAGCGTATACGAGCAGTACTTC. Encoded protein: CASSWGLDASVYEQYF.

The sample holds one count of this clone. The chain carries TRBV6-5 and TRBJ2-7, with D possibly matching TRBD1 (5 bases). CDR1 and CDR2 (germline): MNHEY, SVGAGI. The CDR3 totals 11 residues. Trimming cost V 5 bases and J 5 bases, with 7 bases left between them. CDR3 sequence: CASSKGDEQYF. For the CDR3, the DNA is TGTGCCAGCAGTAAAGGGGACGAGCAGTACTTC.

This rearrangement joins TRBV7-3 to TRBJ1-1; D is unresolved. The CDR3 length is 13 residues. V lost 2 bases, J lost 2 bases, and 6 bases lay in between. From germline, CDR1 is SGHTA and CDR2 FQGTGA. The CDR3 loop is CASSLSVNTEAFF. CDR3 sequence (DNA): TGTGCCAGCAGCTTATCAGTTAACACTGAAGCTTTCTTT.

J is TRBJ2-7 and V is TRBV18; D is unresolved. CDR1 KGHSH and CDR2 LQKENI come from the germline V gene. V lost 5 bases, J lost 1 base, and 12 bases lay in between. The CDR3 spans 14 residues. CDR3 region: CASSYRPNSYEQYF. CDR3 nucleotide sequence: TGTGCCAGCTCATACCGACCTAATTCCTACGAGCAGTACTTC.

J is TRBJ2-2 and V is TRBV9; 10 bases fit TRBD2. This CDR3 has 16 residues. J was trimmed by 6 bases and V by 4 bases; bases with no gene match: 9. The germline gives CDR1 SGDLS, CDR2 YYNGEE. The CDR3 here is CASSTRLAGFAGELFF. The CDR3 DNA is TGTGCCAGCAGCACTCGACTAGCGGGCTTTGCCGGGGAGCTGTTTTTT.

The chain couples TRBV5-8 to TRBJ2-5, with 14 bases matching TRBD2. V trimming: 6 bases; J trimming: 4 bases; junction bases outside the gene matches: 14. This CDR3 has 18 residues. The germline gives CDR1 SGHTS, CDR2 YDEGEE. DNA of the CDR3: TGTGCCAGCACCCGGGGGACTAGCGGGAGACTAGCTAGAGAGACCCAGTACTTC. As protein: CASTRGTSGRLARETQYF.

The chain couples TRBV18 to TRBJ1-3; a weak D match, TRBD1 (5 bases). This CDR3 is built from 14 residues. V dropped 5 bases and J dropped 0 bases, with 8 bases sitting between them. CDR1 is KGHSH and CDR2 is LQKENI in the germline V gene. CDR3 in amino acids: CASSGTDSGNTIYF. As DNA, the CDR3 is TGTGCCAGCTCAGGGACTGACTCTGGAAACACCATATATTTT.

The rearrangement links TRBV7-9 to TRBJ1-1, with D possibly TRBD1 on 5 matching bases. The CDR3 spans 15 residues. The germline V gene has CDR1 SEHNR and CDR2 FQNEAQ (reference sequence). V shed 5 bases and J shed 1 base, with 14 bases lying between them. The CDR3 spells CASSGQGGANTEAFF. The CDR3 nucleotides read TGTGCCAGCAGCGGGCAGGGCGGGGCGAACACTGAAGCTTTCTTT.

This rearrangement joins TRBV11-3 to TRBJ1-1; TRBD1 is a possible D gene (5 bases). In germline, CDR1 is SGHNT, CDR2 YENEEA. V was trimmed by 5 bases and J by 1 base, leaving 14 bases between them. The CDR3 is 15 amino acids. The CDR3 DNA is TGTGCCAGCAGCACCTCAGGGAGGGGGAACACTGAAGCTTTCTTT. Translation gives CASSTSGRGNTEAFF.

Concerning this clone itself: A much larger clone is a single base away; this may be a read error. The identical CDR3 is also encoded by other nucleotide sequences in the sample. The chain recombines TRBV18 with TRBJ2-3; D tentatively reads TRBD1 or TRBD2 (5 bases each). CDR1 and CDR2 from the germline V gene are KGHSH and LQKENI. The CDR3 runs 13 residues. The germline V and J ends were trimmed by 3 bases and 6 bases, with 10 bases remaining between them. The CDR3 sequence is CASSPGVVDTQYF. In DNA form, the CDR3 reads TGTGCCAGCTCACCGGGGGTGGTGGATACGCAGTATTTT.

This chain joins TRBV5-4 and TRBJ2-7; weak D call: TRBD1 (6 bases). Between the trimmed V and J ends, which lost 4 bases and 2 bases, there was a span of 16 bases. The CDR3 consists of 15 residues. Germline CDR1 SGHNT, CDR2 YYREEE (reference sequence). The CDR3: CASSLQGTRAYEQYF. CDR3 DNA: TGTGCCAGCAGCCTCCAGGGGACAAGAGCCTACGAGCAGTACTTC.

The J gene is TRBJ2-7, the V gene TRBV5-1; D gene uncertain. Germline V gene lookup returns CDR1 SGHRS and CDR2 YFSETQ. The CDR3 is 15 residues long. V was trimmed by 0 bases and J by 2 bases, leaving 12 bases between them. CDR3 region: CASSLGQAATYEQYF. CDR3 in DNA: TGCGCCAGCAGCTTGGGTCAGGCAGCAACCTACGAGCAGTACTTC.

The chain has TRBV5-8 and TRBJ2-1; 7 bases map to TRBD1. With V trimmed by 4 bases and J by 2 bases, 6 bases remained unmatched. This CDR3 is built from 15 residues. Germline CDR1 reads SGHTS; CDR2 reads YDEGEE. CDR3 coding DNA: TGTGCCAGCAGCCTAGGGACAGTAACCTACAATGAGCAGTTCTTC. This translates into CASSLGTVTYNEQFF.

The V gene is TRBV19, the J gene TRBJ1-2, with D tentatively TRBD1 (5 bases). The V end was cut by 3 bases, the J end by 2 bases, with 10 bases between. The CDR3 contains 14 residues. Looked up from germline, CDR1 is LNHDA and CDR2 is SQIVND (reference sequence). In nucleotides, the CDR3 is TGTGCCAGTAGTATGCGGGGGAAGAACTATGGCTACACCTTC. Translation: CASSMRGKNYGYTF.

The chain recombines TRBV6-5 with TRBJ2-1; 11 bases are a match to TRBD2. Germline assignment: CDR1 MNHEY and CDR2 SVGAGI. The CDR3 is 15 residues long. With V trimmed by 7 bases and J by 4 bases, 6 bases remained unmatched. Here the CDR3 DNA reads TGTGCCAGCACCCTTGGGACTAGCGGTTACAATGAGCAGTTCTTC. Translation gives CASTLGTSGYNEQFF.

As DNA, the CDR3 is TGCGCCAGCAGCTTGGGGGGCGGCAATCAGCCCCAGCATTTT. It specifies CASSLGGGNQPQHF. The rearrangement links TRBV5-1 to TRBJ1-5, with a possible D match to TRBD1 (5 bases). V dropped 0 bases and J dropped 2 bases, with 6 bases sitting between them. CDR1 SGHRS and CDR2 YFSETQ come from the germline V gene. This CDR3 is 14 amino acids long.

The rearrangement uses TRBV19 and TRBJ1-5; D remains unclear. V was clipped by 2 bases and J by 3 bases, with 11 bases between them. The CDR3 spans 15 residues. Per the germline V gene, CDR1 is LNHDA and CDR2 is SQIVND (reference sequence). The chain's CDR3 is CASSITSPSNQPQHF. For the CDR3, the DNA is TGTGCCAGTAGTATAACGTCTCCCTCCAATCAGCCCCAGCATTTT. The full variable domain, in which reference TRBV19 and TRBJ1-5 provide the parts outside the CDR3, is DGGITQSPKYLFRKEGQNVTLSCEQNLNHDAMYWYRQDPGQGLRLIYYSQIVNDFQKGDIAEGYSVSREKKESFPLTVTSAQKNPTAFYLCASSITSPSNQPQHFGDGTRLSIL.

This clone was detected only a few times. J is TRBJ2-7 and V is TRBV10-3; 15 positions match TRBD2. The CDR3 consists of 16 residues. The germline CDR1 and CDR2 sequences are ENHRY and SYGVKD. Losses at the gene ends were 6 bases for V and 3 bases for J; bases not matched to a gene: 6. CDR3 nucleotide sequence: TGTGCCATCAGGCGGACTAGCGGGAGGGCGGTCTACGAGCAGTACTTC. This encodes CAIRRTSGRAVYEQYF.

The chain has TRBV19 and TRBJ2-1; 7 bases are a match to TRBD2. J was trimmed by 0 bases and V by 9 bases; bases with no gene match: 8. CDR3 length: 15 amino acids. Germline V gene lookup returns CDR1 LNHDA and CDR2 SQIVND (reference sequence). The CDR3 sequence: CASNFGRSSYNEQFF. The CDR3 DNA sequence: TGTGCCAGCAATTTCGGGAGGAGCTCCTACAATGAGCAGTTCTTC.

This chain joins TRBV2 and TRBJ2-4; 7 positions agree with TRBD1. Germline loops: CDR1 SNHLY, CDR2 FYNNEI. Trimming cost V 9 bases and J 0 bases; bases outside gene matches: 8. There are 15 residues in the CDR3. The CDR3 nucleotides are TGTGCCAGTTCGGGACAGCCCTTAGCCAAAAACATTCAGTACTTC. This gives the protein CASSGQPLAKNIQYF.